The text below deals with one T cell receptor beta chain. Its antigen is still unknown. This specimen comes from a study of T cell responses to AZD1222 COVID-19 vaccine. Study observations and caveats: The reported proportion of spike-specific TCRs targeting unmutated variant regions was nearly half.

Trimming shortened V by 3 bases and J by 2 bases, and 7 bases separated the two germline ends. Germline V CDR1 and CDR2: KGHDR, SFDVKD. This CDR3 contains 14 residues. Measured with immunoSEQ multiplex PCR; TCRdb has only the in-frame clones, and not every one. The table has roughly 110,000 clones, around 92% seen once. The clonotype was recovered from an adult in good health. Here the sequenced sample was peripheral blood, taken on day 0 of AZD1222 vaccination. The J gene is TRBJ1-3, the V gene TRBV24-1; D gene unclear. CDR3 bases: TGTGCCACCAGTGATGACCCGCCTGGAAACACCATATATTTT. It codes for CATSDDPPGNTIYF.